This is a list of T cell receptor beta chains from one sample in a study of cytomegalovirus exposure and HLA in healthy donors. Method: immunoSEQ multiplex PCR; TCRdb's copy keeps in-frame clones and lacks some. The sample carries 170,000 or so clones, more than 80% recorded once. Source material: PBMCs. The source is a man aged 18 to 35 in good health and CMV-seronegative. The CDR3 runs from the conserved cysteine through the conserved F or W. The order of the fields is clone size, D gene, J gene, V gene, CDR3 DNA, CDR3 protein. D genes are given only for firm matches. Clone size is stated in some rows and not others, as once, few, many or a class when expanded.

.	TRBD1	TRBJ2-1	TRBV5-1	TGCGCCAGCAGCTCGTCTCCGGGACAGGGGGCGCGGGAGCAGTTCTTC	CASSSSPGQGAREQFF
.	.	TRBJ2-1	TRBV7-3	TGTGCCAGCAGCCTGAGGGCCGTGAGCTACAATGAGCAGTTCTTC	CASSLRAVSYNEQFF
.	TRBD1	TRBJ1-4	TRBV6-6	TGTGCCAGCAGAACCCGACAGGGAGCAGGCGGGGAAAAACTGTTTTTT	CASRTRQGAGGEKLFF
once	.	TRBJ2-1	TRBV6-4	TGTGCCAGCAGTGCCCGAGGAGATACCTACAATGAGCAGTTCTTC	CASSARGDTYNEQFF
.	.	TRBJ1-1	TRBV5-1	TGCGCCAGCAGCTTGACCTTAGGGGTCACTGAAGCTTTCTTT	CASSLTLGVTEAFF
.	TRBD1	TRBJ2-1	TRBV2	TGTGCCAGCAGCTCCGGGACAGGGAACTTTTTGCAGTTCTTC	CASSSGTGNFLQFF
.	.	TRBJ2-2	TRBV5-1	TGCGCCAGCAGCTTGGGATCTACAAGAAAGGCGGGCGGGGAGCTGTTTTTT	CASSLGSTRKAGGELFF
.	TRBD1	TRBJ1-5	TRBV28	TGTGCCAGCAGCCAGACAGGGGGCGGCAATCAGCCCCAGCATTTT	CASSQTGGGNQPQHF
few	TRBD1	TRBJ2-7	TRBV5-8	TGTGCCAGCAGCTTGGGGACAGGGACTTCCAGCTCCTACGAGCAGTACTTC	CASSLGTGTSSSYEQYF
.	.	TRBJ2-2	TRBV30	TGTGCCTGGAGTAGTGCGGCTGGGGAGCTGTTTTTT	CAWSSAAGELFF
.	TRBD2	TRBJ2-3	TRBV19	TGTGCCAGTAGCATCTCTAGCGGAACGAGGAGTACGCAGTATTTT	CASSISSGTRSTQYF
once	.	TRBJ1-6	TRBV10-2	TGCGCCACCAATACTGGGGGGTTTTCACCCCTCCACTTT	CATNTGGFSPLHF
.	TRBD2	TRBJ2-7	TRBV18	TGTGCCAGCTCACCTAGCGGGAGAGGAACCTACGAGCAGTACTTC	CASSPSGRGTYEQYF
.	.	TRBJ1-1	TRBV7-9	TGTGCCAGCAGCTTAGTCGGTGACACTGAAGCTTTCTTT	CASSLVGDTEAFF
.	.	TRBJ2-7	TRBV6-6	TGTGCCAGCAGGTTCCTCTACGAGCAGTACTTC	CASRFLYEQYF
.	TRBD1	TRBJ2-6	TRBV27	TGTGCCAGCAGCCATCCACAGGGGATAGGGGCCAACGTCCTGACTTTC	CASSHPQGIGANVLTF
.	TRBD1	TRBJ2-1	TRBV7-2	TGTGCCAGCAGTATTGTGGGACAGGGATACAATGAGCAGTTCTTC	CASSIVGQGYNEQFF
.	TRBD1	TRBJ2-3	TRBV9	TGTGCCAGCAGCGCGGGGCTGGGGACAGGGGATTCAGATACGCAGTATTTT	CASSAGLGTGDSDTQYF
.	TRBD1	TRBJ1-2	TRBV27	TGTGCCAGCAGTTGGAGACAGGGATTTAACTATGGCTACACCTTC	CASSWRQGFNYGYTF
.	TRBD1	TRBJ1-2	TRBV6-5	TGTGCCAGCAGTTCCTGGACAGGGGGCGTAGGGGATGGCTACACCTTC	CASSSWTGGVGDGYTF
.	.	TRBJ1-1	TRBV27	TGTGCCAGCTTCGACAGGTACACTGAAGCTTTCTTT	CASFDRYTEAFF
.	.	TRBJ1-6	TRBV19	TGTGCCAGTAGTTTACACAGGGACTCACCCCTCCACTTT	CASSLHRDSPLHF
.	TRBD1	TRBJ1-2	TRBV4-2	TGTGCCAGCAGCCAAGAAACAGGGGAGACTAATGGCTACACCTTC	CASSQETGETNGYTF
.	.	TRBJ2-5	TRBV27	TGTGCCAGCAGTCCAGGGGATAGAGTAGAGACCCAGTACTTC	CASSPGDRVETQYF
.	TRBD1	TRBJ2-3	TRBV28	TGTGCCAGCCGCCCCCGGGACAGGGGAAAAGATACGCAGTATTTT	CASRPRDRGKDTQYF
once	.	TRBJ1-2	TRBV5-5	TGTGCCAGCAGCTTACGGGGGAACTATGGCTACACCTTC	CASSLRGNYGYTF
.	.	TRBJ2-5	TRBV10-3	TGTGCCATCAGTGAGGTTAGGGGTGTCCAAGAGACCCAGTACTTC	CAISEVRGVQETQYF
.	.	TRBJ1-1	TRBV6-5	TGTGCCAGCAGGGGCCAGGGCTTGAACACTGAAGCTTTCTTT	CASRGQGLNTEAFF
few	TRBD2	TRBJ2-7	TRBV19	TGTGCCAGTAGTATAGTAAGCGGGAAACCCTACGAGCAGTACTTC	CASSIVSGKPYEQYF
few	TRBD2	TRBJ2-7	TRBV6-5	TGTGCCAGCACCAAAGGACTAGCGGGATACGAGCAGTACTTC	CASTKGLAGYEQYF
.	TRBD1	TRBJ1-2	TRBV6-5	TGTGCCAGCACAGATACAACCGGGACAGGTTATGGCTACACCTTC	CASTDTTGTGYGYTF
.	TRBD1	TRBJ1-4	TRBV5-1	TGCGCCAGCAGCTTGGGGGACAGGACTAATGAAAAACTGTTTTTT	CASSLGDRTNEKLFF
.	TRBD2	TRBJ2-5	TRBV6-1	TGTGCCAGCAGTGAAGCGGGGGGGGGTAGCGGCAAAAAAGAGACCCAGTACTTC	CASSEAGGGSGKKETQYF
few	.	TRBJ1-5	TRBV7-8	TGTGCCAGCAGCGAAACCCGGACAAACCCTAATCAGCCCCAGCATTTT	CASSETRTNPNQPQHF
.	TRBD1	TRBJ2-1	TRBV25-1	TGTGCCAGCAGATCCGGGACAGCGGAATACAATGAGCAGTTCTTC	CASRSGTAEYNEQFF
once	.	TRBJ1-1	TRBV4-3	TGCGCCAGCAGCCAAGAGGGCGTCCAGGGTGTCCTTAAAGCTTTCTTT	CASSQEGVQGVLKAFF
.	.	TRBJ2-1	TRBV18	TGTGCCAGCTCACCTACCCTATTAGATAATGAGCAGTTCTTC	CASSPTLLDNEQFF
.	TRBD2	TRBJ2-1	TRBV15	TGTGCCACCAGCAGAGATCTAGCGGGGGACAATGAGCAGTTCTTC	CATSRDLAGDNEQFF
many	TRBD1	TRBJ1-5	TRBV2	TGTGCCAGCAGGGGACCCCGGGACAGGGTCCTTCAGCCCCAGCATTTT	CASRGPRDRVLQPQHF
few	TRBD1	TRBJ1-4	TRBV27	TGTGCCAGCAGTTTGAGGGACAGGGGTGGTGAAAAACTGTTTTTT	CASSLRDRGGEKLFF
few	.	TRBJ2-7	TRBV14	TGTGCCAGCAGCCAAGATTGGACTGCCTACGAGCAGTACTTC	CASSQDWTAYEQYF
few	TRBD1	TRBJ2-7	TRBV9	TGTGCCAGCAGCGTAAACTCAGGGGGCACGTACGAGCAGTACTTC	CASSVNSGGTYEQYF
.	TRBD2	TRBJ2-1	TRBV29-1	TGCAGCGTTTCAGCGGGAGGGATGCAGAATGAGCAGTTCTTC	CSVSAGGMQNEQFF
.	TRBD1	TRBJ1-5	TRBV6-1	TGTGCCAGCAGCCCCAGGGGGCAGACGCATCAGCCCCAGCATTTT	CASSPRGQTHQPQHF
.	TRBD1	TRBJ2-5	TRBV13	TGTGCCAGCAGCCAGACAGGGGTGCCAGAGACCCAGTACTTC	CASSQTGVPETQYF
.	TRBD1	TRBJ1-2	TRBV10-3	TGTGCCATCACCGCGGACAGGGATTACTATGGCTACACCTTC	CAITADRDYYGYTF
.	.	TRBJ1-1	TRBV9	TGTGCCAGCAGCGTAGGACAGATGAACACTGAAGCTTTCTTT	CASSVGQMNTEAFF
.	.	TRBJ2-5	TRBV28	TGTGCCAGCAGCCGGGGAATAAGATGGGAGACCCAGTACTTC	CASSRGIRWETQYF
.	.	TRBJ2-1	TRBV27	TGTGCCAGCAGTTTTGTGCGGTACAATGAGCAGTTCTTC	CASSFVRYNEQFF
.	.	TRBJ1-3	TRBV5-4	TGTGCCAGCAGCATGACAGGTGCCAGAAACACCATATATTTT	CASSMTGARNTIYF
.	TRBD1	TRBJ1-6	TRBV30	TGTGCCTGGAGAATGGGGGACAGAAATTCACCCCTCCACTTT	CAWRMGDRNSPLHF
few	.	TRBJ1-5	TRBV5-8	TGTGCCAGCAGCTTGGCACAGCCCCAGCATTTT	CASSLAQPQHF
.	.	TRBJ1-1	TRBV9	TGTGCCAGCAGCGTAGGTGGCATGAACACTGAAGCTTTCTTT	CASSVGGMNTEAFF
few	TRBD2	TRBJ2-1	TRBV5-6	TGTGCCAGCAGCCCGCGGGTAGCGGGGGTATACAATGAGCAGTTCTTC	CASSPRVAGVYNEQFF
.	.	TRBJ2-5	TRBV21-1	TGTGCCAGCAGCAAAAGGCTAGCGGGGATAGAGACCCAGTACTTC	CASSKRLAGIETQYF
.	.	TRBJ2-1	TRBV6-6	TGTGCCAGCAGTTACTATGGGGACACGCAGGGTGAGCAGTTCTTC	CASSYYGDTQGEQFF
.	TRBD2	TRBJ2-7	TRBV7-9	TGTGCCAGCAGACGGACTAGCGGGGCCACCTACGAGCAGTACTTC	CASRRTSGATYEQYF
.	TRBD1	TRBJ2-1	TRBV5-6	TGTGCCAGCAGTTTGACAGGGGATGGTAATGAGCAGTTCTTC	CASSLTGDGNEQFF
.	TRBD2	TRBJ2-3	TRBV5-4	TGTGCCACTCTGAGCGGGGGGCCAGGCACAGATACGCAGTATTTT	CATLSGGPGTDTQYF